This TCR beta chain was identified during a study of T cells after yellow fever vaccination (dated by TCRdb to the late 2010s). With regard to the full study: Libraries from fractions with low cell numbers were prepared with the SMART-Seq v4 Ultra Low Input RNA kit. To follow T-cell clones before and after both primary and booster YFV17D yellow fever vaccination, bulk TCR alpha and beta repertoires underwent longitudinal sequencing. Two healthy male donors made up the cohort, one aged 18 to 29 years and the other aged 30 to 40 years. Blood was collected at multiple timepoints before and after primary and secondary immunization, and bulk PBMC replicates and cell subsets were isolated.

TCR cDNA was synthesized by 5'RACE template switching, which introduced a universal primer site and unique molecular identifiers. cDNA synthesis was primed from both the TCR alpha and TCR beta constant segments. Two PCR steps were used to amplify libraries, with sample barcodes and sequencing adapters being added in the second step. Sequencing of libraries was performed on Illumina HiSeq 2500 (2x100 bp) or NovaSeq (2x150 bp). In the authors' own workflow: MIGEC was used to demultiplex reads and collapse the reads into UMI consensus sequences, and MiXCR was used for V(D)J alignment. Vaccine-responding clonotypes were defined with edgeR using replicate PBMC samples, requiring FDR below 0.01 and a log2 fold change above 5 up to day 15. Each bulk clonotype was labeled CD4 or CD8 based on which sequenced repertoire, CD4 or CD8, contained the clonotype at higher abundance. In-frame beta chains were kept once TCRdb had trimmed the public reads at Q25 with fastp and called clones with MiXCR. Each CDR3 protein appears once, grouped with its most common genes and DNA. The V and J calls and clone size are TCRdb's, not the authors'. The sample records some 350,000 distinct CDR3 sequences, over 5% of which are singletons. Over 12% of the sample lies in the top ten.

The investigation overall reported the following: After the booster, most of the clones that had expanded following primary vaccination were detected again (96% of CD4 and roughly 88% of CD8), which suggests that memory was broadly maintained. A small share of clonotypes occurred in both CD4 and CD8 compartments, likely arising from convergent recombination. Compared with the primary T-cell response, the secondary T-cell response was faster but weaker, reaching its peak on day 5 rather than on day 15. Because abundant contaminating clonotypes from the bulk population could be contained in FACS-sorted repertoires, computational filtering was required. The study included only a couple of donors, which limits how far the findings can be generalized.

Read against the paper, the sample's treatment or condition label means: live attenuated yellow fever vaccine strain. Two biological replicates of bulk PBMCs were collected at each blood-draw timepoint. A standard Ficoll-Paque protocol was used to isolate PBMCs from peripheral blood. TriZol was used to extract RNA from bulk PBMCs, CD4 and CD8 fractions, and dextramer-positive and dextramer-negative fractions. The germline ends are 14 bases apart after V is trimmed by 9 bases and J by 9 bases. Taken from cysteine to phenylalanine, the CDR3 has 11 residues. The kept DNA is CDR3 alone, 33 bases in frame from the first base. This clonotype was recorded at least ten times. Its cognate antigen has yet to be identified. Base qualities are missing; no much larger clone stands one base away.

The sequence is built from TRBV12-3 or TRBV12-4 and TRBJ1-2; the D gene is perhaps TRBD1, from 6 matching bases. The clonotype was recovered from a man aged 25 to 45 who received the YFV17D yellow fever vaccine. Material: PBMCs, obtained 5 days after the yellow fever booster vaccination. The nucleotide sequence reads TGTGCCAGTTCGGGCAGGGGTAGCTACACCTTC. The encoded protein is CASSGRGSYTF.